The clone carrying this T cell receptor (beta chain) has a single count. This CDR3 has 13 amino acids. CDR1 is SGHRS, CDR2 YFSETQ, per germline. Trimming stripped 2 bases from V and 3 bases from J, with 9 bases between. The assay was immunoSEQ multiplex PCR, and TCRdb's table has in-frame clones only and misses some. The sample yields tens of thousands of clones, around 93% seen once. These data originate in a study of T cell changes during pregnancy in multiple sclerosis. The rearrangement links TRBV5-1 to TRBJ2-7, with D unclear. The sample here was CD8+ T cells from peripheral blood mononuclear cells, taken in the first trimester of pregnancy. This clonotype was sampled from a female donor with multiple sclerosis, enrolled in a pregnancy study. The CDR3 spells CASSLGGDYEQYF. The CDR3 DNA reads as TGCGCCAGCAGCTTAGGCGGAGACTACGAGCAGTACTTC.